This T cell receptor (beta chain) was captured in a study of blood T cells in healthy people across ages. Study results and limitations: Diversity was higher, and naive CD4+ cells more numerous, in long-lived donors than in aged donors. The unsorted PBMCs prevented any conclusive comparison of naive versus antigen-experienced cells. A strong correlation was seen between TCR beta diversity and naive T cell percentage.

Of note for this clonotype: Its matching antigen is unknown.

CDR3 length equals 15 residues. Trimming took off 2 bases at V and 1 base at J, with 14 bases between the two ends. Germline values: CDR1 SQVTM, CDR2 ANQGSEA. A second PCR, run for roughly 6 to 11 cycles, used a sample-barcoded 5' primer plus a J-beta primer mix. Carrying 12 random nucleotides, a template-switch adaptor labeled each individual cDNA molecule. TCRdb reprocessed the 5' RACE reads with MiXCR, giving one entry per CDR3 protein. The data show over a million distinct CDR3 sequences, 42% seen once. Sequenced: blood. V and J are TRBV29-1 and TRBJ1-1; D is unclear. The clonotype comes from a woman aged 18-35 years in good health. The CDR3 nucleotides read TGCAGCGTTGAATCCATGCGACACACGAACACTGAAGCTTTCTTT. Translating it yields CSVESMRHTNTEAFF.